These T cell receptor beta chains were read from a single sample in a study of T cells in localized non-small cell lung cancer. Sequencing used immunoSEQ multiplex PCR; TCRdb keeps in-frame clones, though not all of them. The repertoire holds over 70,000 clones, under 95% seen once, with roughly 4% in the top ten. This sample comprised PBMCs, obtained before any cancer treatment. The receptors were gathered from a woman aged 35-75 years with stage II squamous cell lung carcinoma. Both conserved end residues are part of each CDR3. A D gene is named only where the DNA matches it firmly. Some rows mark clone size as missing; the rest say once, few, many or name a class of expanded clone.

v_call: TRBV19; d_call: NA; j_call: TRBJ1-5; clone_size: NA; cdr3_aa: CASSRWGGNQPQHF; cdr3_nt: TGTGCCAGTAGTAGGTGGGGCGGCAATCAGCCCCAGCATTTT
v_call: TRBV6-5; d_call: NA; j_call: TRBJ1-4; clone_size: NA; cdr3_aa: CATKNGPLEKLFF; cdr3_nt: TGTGCCACCAAAAATGGCCCTCTTGAAAAACTGTTTTTT
v_call: TRBV27; d_call: TRBD1; j_call: TRBJ1-6; clone_size: once; cdr3_aa: CASSRRTGGSNSPLHF; cdr3_nt: TGTGCCAGCAGTCGTCGGACAGGGGGCAGTAATTCACCCCTCCACTTT
v_call: TRBV9; d_call: NA; j_call: TRBJ1-1; clone_size: NA; cdr3_aa: CASSPTLTNTEAFF; cdr3_nt: TGTGCCAGCAGCCCAACACTGACCAACACTGAAGCTTTCTTT
v_call: TRBV7-7; d_call: TRBD2; j_call: TRBJ2-3; clone_size: once; cdr3_aa: CASSPSGRTDTQYF; cdr3_nt: TGTGCTAGCAGCCCCAGCGGGAGAACAGATACGCAGTATTTT
v_call: TRBV28; d_call: NA; j_call: TRBJ1-6; clone_size: NA; cdr3_aa: CASSLLLGAGDNSPLHF; cdr3_nt: TGTGCCAGCAGTTTATTATTGGGCGCGGGGGATAATTCACCCCTCCACTTT
v_call: TRBV4-2; d_call: TRBD1; j_call: TRBJ1-2; clone_size: few; cdr3_aa: CASSLGTANYGYTF; cdr3_nt: TGTGCCAGCAGCCTGGGGACAGCTAACTATGGCTACACCTTC
v_call: TRBV7-9; d_call: TRBD1; j_call: TRBJ1-1; clone_size: few; cdr3_aa: CASSLRGTAMNTEAFF; cdr3_nt: TGTGCCAGCAGCTTGAGAGGGACAGCCATGAACACTGAAGCTTTCTTT
v_call: TRBV27; d_call: NA; j_call: TRBJ2-1; clone_size: NA; cdr3_aa: CASSLSIGRNEQFF; cdr3_nt: TGTGCCAGCAGTTTATCGATAGGACGCAATGAGCAGTTCTTC
v_call: TRBV5-1; d_call: NA; j_call: TRBJ1-2; clone_size: NA; cdr3_aa: CASSLTRGQGYGYTF; cdr3_nt: TGCGCCAGCAGCTTGACCAGGGGCCAGGGATATGGCTACACCTTC
v_call: TRBV7-9; d_call: NA; j_call: TRBJ1-2; clone_size: NA; cdr3_aa: CASSPPGIYGYTF; cdr3_nt: TGTGCCAGCAGCCCCCCAGGGATCTATGGCTACACCTTC
v_call: TRBV28; d_call: NA; j_call: TRBJ1-6; clone_size: NA; cdr3_aa: CASSGRRPSSYNSPLHF; cdr3_nt: TGTGCCAGCAGTGGACGGAGGCCGAGCTCCTATAATTCACCCCTCCACTTT
v_call: TRBV5-1; d_call: TRBD2; j_call: TRBJ2-7; clone_size: NA; cdr3_aa: CASSPLAGGLAGSYEQYF; cdr3_nt: TGCGCCAGCAGCCCACTAGCGGGAGGATTGGCGGGGTCCTACGAGCAGTACTTC
v_call: TRBV30; d_call: NA; j_call: TRBJ2-2; clone_size: NA; cdr3_aa: CAWSVAGATGELFF; cdr3_nt: TGTGCCTGGAGTGTGGCAGGGGCGACCGGGGAGCTGTTTTTT
v_call: TRBV2; d_call: NA; j_call: TRBJ2-7; clone_size: NA; cdr3_aa: CASSERGEQYF; cdr3_nt: TGTGCCAGCAGTGAAAGGGGGGAGCAGTACTTC
v_call: TRBV15; d_call: NA; j_call: TRBJ2-5; clone_size: NA; cdr3_aa: CATSRDRREETQYF; cdr3_nt: TGTGCCACCAGCAGAGATCGGCGAGAAGAGACCCAGTACTTC
v_call: TRBV28; d_call: TRBD1; j_call: TRBJ1-1; clone_size: NA; cdr3_aa: CASTLDRGLTEAFF; cdr3_nt: TGTGCCAGCACATTGGACAGGGGCCTCACTGAAGCTTTCTTT
v_call: TRBV7-2; d_call: NA; j_call: TRBJ1-2; clone_size: NA; cdr3_aa: CASSSLAQAHGYTF; cdr3_nt: TGTGCCAGCAGCTCCCTGGCCCAGGCCCATGGCTACACCTTC
v_call: TRBV7-6; d_call: NA; j_call: TRBJ2-7; clone_size: NA; cdr3_aa: CASSSRQGGEQYF; cdr3_nt: TGTGCCAGCAGCTCAAGACAGGGAGGCGAGCAGTACTTC
v_call: TRBV7-7; d_call: TRBD1; j_call: TRBJ1-1; clone_size: NA; cdr3_aa: CASSLGQNTEVFF; cdr3_nt: TGTGCCAGCAGCTTGGGACAGAACACTGAAGTTTTCTTT
v_call: TRBV27; d_call: NA; j_call: TRBJ1-1; clone_size: NA; cdr3_aa: CASSPGVQGTEAFF; cdr3_nt: TGTGCCAGCTCGCCGGGGGTTCAGGGCACTGAAGCTTTCTTT
v_call: TRBV7-9; d_call: NA; j_call: TRBJ1-2; clone_size: NA; cdr3_aa: CASRTGTPIGGYTF; cdr3_nt: TGTGCCAGCAGGACCGGGACGCCAATCGGGGGCTACACCTTC
v_call: TRBV19; d_call: NA; j_call: TRBJ1-2; clone_size: NA; cdr3_aa: CASSIETGLVYGYTF; cdr3_nt: TGTGCCAGTAGTATCGAAACAGGGTTGGTCTATGGCTACACCTTC
v_call: TRBV7-9; d_call: NA; j_call: TRBJ1-5; clone_size: once; cdr3_aa: CASSPGGNQPQHF; cdr3_nt: TGTGCCAGCAGCCCTGGGGGCAATCAGCCCCAGCATTTT
v_call: TRBV27; d_call: NA; j_call: TRBJ2-3; clone_size: NA; cdr3_aa: CASSLRGSREVTDTQYF; cdr3_nt: TGTGCCAGCAGTTTACGGGGCTCCCGAGAGGTCACAGATACGCAGTATTTT
v_call: TRBV5-1; d_call: NA; j_call: TRBJ2-3; clone_size: NA; cdr3_aa: CASSLVGGPTDTQYF; cdr3_nt: TGCGCCAGCAGCTTGGTCGGAGGCCCCACAGATACGCAGTATTTT
v_call: TRBV28; d_call: TRBD1; j_call: TRBJ1-5; clone_size: NA; cdr3_aa: CATTDRGRQPQHF; cdr3_nt: TGTGCCACGACGGACAGGGGGAGGCAGCCCCAGCATTTT
v_call: TRBV27; d_call: NA; j_call: TRBJ1-2; clone_size: NA; cdr3_aa: CAGATGSRYGYTF; cdr3_nt: TGTGCCGGCGCCACTGGCTCACGCTATGGCTACACCTTC
v_call: TRBV27; d_call: NA; j_call: TRBJ1-4; clone_size: NA; cdr3_aa: CASSFSAGREKLFF; cdr3_nt: TGTGCCAGCAGTTTCTCGGCGGGAAGGGAAAAACTGTTTTTT
v_call: TRBV29-1; d_call: NA; j_call: TRBJ2-7; clone_size: few; cdr3_aa: CSVDWGAGEQYF; cdr3_nt: TGCAGCGTTGATTGGGGGGCTGGAGAGCAGTACTTC
v_call: TRBV15; d_call: TRBD2; j_call: TRBJ2-3; clone_size: NA; cdr3_aa: CATSSAGTSVNYF; cdr3_nt: TGTGCCACCAGCTCCGCGGGAACTAGCGTGAATTATTTT
v_call: TRBV6-6; d_call: NA; j_call: TRBJ2-7; clone_size: NA; cdr3_aa: CASSLGLTAYEQYF; cdr3_nt: TGTGCCAGCAGCCTGGGACTGACTGCATACGAGCAGTACTTC
v_call: TRBV10-3; d_call: NA; j_call: TRBJ1-4; clone_size: NA; cdr3_aa: CAISERGTTNEKLFF; cdr3_nt: TGTGCCATCAGTGAGAGGGGGACAACTAATGAAAAACTGTTTTTT
v_call: TRBV5-4; d_call: NA; j_call: TRBJ2-1; clone_size: NA; cdr3_aa: CASSPYQRGSNEQFF; cdr3_nt: TGTGCCAGCAGCCCATATCAGCGCGGGTCCAATGAGCAGTTCTTC
v_call: TRBV30; d_call: NA; j_call: TRBJ2-7; clone_size: NA; cdr3_aa: CAWSVVGYEQYF; cdr3_nt: TGTGCCTGGAGTGTCGTGGGTTACGAGCAGTACTTC
v_call: TRBV18; d_call: NA; j_call: TRBJ1-3; clone_size: NA; cdr3_aa: CASSPSTGAGNTIYF; cdr3_nt: TGTGCCAGCTCACCTTCGACAGGCGCTGGAAACACCATATATTTT
v_call: TRBV5-1; d_call: TRBD1; j_call: TRBJ2-6; clone_size: NA; cdr3_aa: CASSLRTGDSGANVLTF; cdr3_nt: TGCGCCAGCAGCTTAAGGACAGGGGACTCTGGGGCCAACGTCCTGACTTTC
v_call: TRBV6-6; d_call: TRBD2; j_call: TRBJ2-1; clone_size: NA; cdr3_aa: CASSYGRGAYNEQFF; cdr3_nt: TGTGCCAGCAGTTACGGGCGGGGGGCCTACAATGAGCAGTTCTTC
v_call: TRBV6-5; d_call: TRBD1; j_call: TRBJ1-4; clone_size: NA; cdr3_aa: CASSYSTGGNEKLFF; cdr3_nt: TGTGCCAGCAGTTACTCGACAGGGGGCAATGAAAAACTGTTTTTT
v_call: TRBV19; d_call: NA; j_call: TRBJ2-1; clone_size: NA; cdr3_aa: CASSSQTGARLNEQFF; cdr3_nt: TGTGCCAGTAGTTCCCAGACGGGAGCCCGGTTAAATGAGCAGTTCTTC
v_call: TRBV2; d_call: TRBD1; j_call: TRBJ1-5; clone_size: NA; cdr3_aa: CASKGQGAGHQPQHF; cdr3_nt: TGTGCCAGCAAGGGACAGGGGGCGGGACATCAGCCCCAGCATTTT
v_call: TRBV5-5; d_call: TRBD1; j_call: TRBJ1-2; clone_size: NA; cdr3_aa: CASSRLNRDRVIKNYGYTF; cdr3_nt: TGTGCCAGCAGCCGTCTCAACCGGGACAGGGTCATCAAAAACTATGGCTACACCTTC
v_call: TRBV4-1; d_call: NA; j_call: TRBJ1-6; clone_size: few; cdr3_aa: CASSQNTRSPLHF; cdr3_nt: TGCGCCAGCAGCCAAAATACGAGGTCACCCCTCCACTTT
v_call: TRBV10-3; d_call: TRBD1; j_call: TRBJ2-7; clone_size: once; cdr3_aa: CAISESSGGVYEQYF; cdr3_nt: TGTGCCATCAGTGAGTCGTCAGGGGGAGTCTACGAGCAGTACTTC
v_call: TRBV25-1; d_call: NA; j_call: TRBJ1-2; clone_size: NA; cdr3_aa: CASSAWDMNYGYTF; cdr3_nt: TGTGCCAGCAGTGCTTGGGACATGAACTATGGCTACACCTTC
v_call: TRBV4-2; d_call: NA; j_call: TRBJ1-1; clone_size: NA; cdr3_aa: CASSQVGGSGMNTEAFF; cdr3_nt: TGTGCCAGCAGCCAGGTTGGTGGGAGTGGTATGAACACTGAAGCTTTCTTT
v_call: TRBV6-1; d_call: NA; j_call: TRBJ1-4; clone_size: NA; cdr3_aa: CASSRGPNEKLFF; cdr3_nt: TGTGCCTCCTCCAGGGGACCTAATGAAAAACTGTTTTTT
v_call: TRBV19; d_call: NA; j_call: TRBJ2-7; clone_size: NA; cdr3_aa: CASSIGAGTSYEQYF; cdr3_nt: TGTGCCAGTAGTATAGGCGCCGGGACATCCTACGAGCAGTACTTC
v_call: TRBV27; d_call: NA; j_call: TRBJ2-7; clone_size: NA; cdr3_aa: CASSDYSAYEQYF; cdr3_nt: TGTGCCAGCTCGGACTACTCCGCCTACGAGCAGTACTTC
v_call: TRBV9; d_call: NA; j_call: TRBJ2-7; clone_size: NA; cdr3_aa: CASSDAYEQYF; cdr3_nt: TGTGCCAGCAGCGACGCCTACGAGCAGTACTTC
v_call: TRBV4-1; d_call: NA; j_call: TRBJ2-2; clone_size: once; cdr3_aa: CASSQDRGYPNTGELFF; cdr3_nt: TGCGCCAGCAGCCAAGATCGCGGCTACCCGAACACCGGGGAGCTGTTTTTT
v_call: TRBV7-2; d_call: NA; j_call: TRBJ2-7; clone_size: few; cdr3_aa: CASSLEQGGEQYF; cdr3_nt: TGTGCCAGCAGCTTAGAACAGGGCGGGGAGCAGTACTTC